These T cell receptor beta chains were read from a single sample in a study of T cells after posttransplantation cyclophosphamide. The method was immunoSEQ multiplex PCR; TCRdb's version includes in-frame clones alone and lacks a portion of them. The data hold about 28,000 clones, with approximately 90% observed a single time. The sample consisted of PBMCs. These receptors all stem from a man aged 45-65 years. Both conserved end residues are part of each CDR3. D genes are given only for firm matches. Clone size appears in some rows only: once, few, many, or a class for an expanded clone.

CDR3aa: CASSKGGPNNEQFF
CDR3nt: TGCGCCAGCAGCAAGGGGGGGCCAAACAATGAGCAGTTCTTC
abundance: NA
j_gene: TRBJ2-1
v_gene: TRBV4-3
d_gene: NA

CDR3aa: CASSPGLARSVETQYF
CDR3nt: TGTGCCAGCAGCCCCGGACTAGCCAGGAGTGTGGAGACCCAGTACTTC
abundance: NA
j_gene: TRBJ2-5
v_gene: TRBV7-2
d_gene: TRBD2

CDR3aa: CASTPPGTDTQYF
CDR3nt: TGTGCCAGCACCCCACCGGGGACAGATACGCAGTATTTT
abundance: few
j_gene: TRBJ2-3
v_gene: TRBV11-3
d_gene: NA

CDR3aa: CASSLDRWGGDEQYF
CDR3nt: TGTGCCAGCAGCTTAGATCGTTGGGGGGGGGACGAGCAGTACTTC
abundance: NA
j_gene: TRBJ2-7
v_gene: TRBV11-3
d_gene: TRBD2

CDR3aa: CASSLIPRECPDTQYF
CDR3nt: TGTGCCAGCAGCTTAATTCCGCGTGAGTGTCCAGATACGCAGTATTTT
abundance: NA
j_gene: TRBJ2-3
v_gene: TRBV7-3
d_gene: NA

CDR3aa: CASSIRRGLEQYF
CDR3nt: TGTGCCAGTAGTATTAGGCGGGGGCTCGAGCAGTACTTC
abundance: NA
j_gene: TRBJ2-7
v_gene: TRBV19
d_gene: NA

CDR3aa: CASSAGVQTYGYTF
CDR3nt: TGTGCCAGCAGTGCAGGGGTCCAGACCTATGGCTACACCTTC
abundance: few
j_gene: TRBJ1-2
v_gene: TRBV2
d_gene: NA

CDR3aa: CASSATRGSEQFF
CDR3nt: TGCGCCAGCAGTGCGACCCGGGGTTCCGAGCAGTTCTTC
abundance: NA
j_gene: TRBJ2-1
v_gene: TRBV10-1
d_gene: NA

CDR3aa: CAGSEQRLGTDTQYF
CDR3nt: TGTGCCGGCAGTGAACAGAGACTAGGCACAGATACGCAGTATTTT
abundance: NA
j_gene: TRBJ2-3
v_gene: TRBV2
d_gene: NA

CDR3aa: CASSAYPGQTYDSYEQYF
CDR3nt: TGTGCCAGCAGTGCATATCCGGGACAGACATATGATTCCTACGAGCAGTACTTC
abundance: NA
j_gene: TRBJ2-7
v_gene: TRBV6-1
d_gene: TRBD1

CDR3aa: CASSLSPLPGQGRSEQYF
CDR3nt: TGTGCTAGCAGCTTATCCCCCCTACCGGGACAGGGAAGGTCCGAGCAGTACTTC
abundance: NA
j_gene: TRBJ2-7
v_gene: TRBV7-7
d_gene: TRBD1

CDR3aa: CASSLVPPGQGAPYEQYF
CDR3nt: TGCGCCAGCAGCTTGGTTCCACCTGGGCAGGGGGCGCCCTACGAGCAGTACTTC
abundance: NA
j_gene: TRBJ2-7
v_gene: TRBV5-1
d_gene: TRBD1

CDR3aa: CASSEATGLNEQFF
CDR3nt: TGTGCCAGCAGTGAGGCGACAGGGTTAAATGAGCAGTTCTTC
abundance: few
j_gene: TRBJ2-1
v_gene: TRBV2
d_gene: TRBD1

CDR3aa: CASRGQGYSPLHF
CDR3nt: TGTGCCAGCAGGGGACAGGGCTATTCACCCCTCCACTTT
abundance: NA
j_gene: TRBJ1-6
v_gene: TRBV6-1
d_gene: TRBD1

CDR3aa: CASSPPETGNEKLFF
CDR3nt: TGTGCCAGCAGCCCTCCGGAGACAGGGAATGAAAAACTGTTTTTT
abundance: NA
j_gene: TRBJ1-4
v_gene: TRBV11-2
d_gene: TRBD1

CDR3aa: CASSLIRGYGELFF
CDR3nt: TGCGCCAGCAGCTTGATACGCGGATACGGGGAGCTGTTTTTT
abundance: NA
j_gene: TRBJ2-2
v_gene: TRBV5-1
d_gene: NA

CDR3aa: CASSHRTGSVAFF
CDR3nt: TGCGCCAGCAGCCATAGGACAGGGAGCGTGGCTTTCTTT
abundance: NA
j_gene: TRBJ1-1
v_gene: TRBV4-1
d_gene: TRBD1

CDR3aa: CASGGRFTEAFF
CDR3nt: TGTGCCAGCGGAGGGAGGTTCACTGAAGCTTTCTTT
abundance: few
j_gene: TRBJ1-1
v_gene: TRBV2
d_gene: NA

CDR3aa: CASTTIAGAEQFF
CDR3nt: TGTGCCTCCACAACCATAGCGGGGGCTGAGCAGTTCTTC
abundance: NA
j_gene: TRBJ2-1
v_gene: TRBV30
d_gene: TRBD2

CDR3aa: CASSLGQGSYEQYF
CDR3nt: TGTGCCAGCAGTTTGGGACAGGGCTCCTACGAGCAGTACTTC
abundance: NA
j_gene: TRBJ2-7
v_gene: TRBV6-1
d_gene: TRBD1